This is a list of T cell receptor beta chains from one sample in a study of T cell repertoires in cytomegalovirus infection. One entry per CDR3 protein results from TCRdb running MiXCR on the reads. This sample has around 350,000 distinct CDR3 sequences, with 15% to 20% found just once. The sequenced sample consisted of PBMCs. These receptors all stem from a human donor in good health (CMV status not recorded). Some clones in this sample may be carry-over from other donors' samples. The CDR3 runs from the conserved cysteine through the conserved F or W. The D gene is left open where the match is weak. Clone sizes are given selectively: once, few, many, or a class where the clone is expanded.

J gene | D gene | CDR3 length | clone size | V gene | CDR3 protein | CDR3 DNA
TRBJ2-3 | . | 12 | . | TRBV20-1 | CSARVAADTQYF | TGCAGTGCTAGAGTTGCAGCAGATACGCAGTATTTT
TRBJ2-4 | . | 12 | many | TRBV11-2 | CASSLGRDIQYF | TGTGCCAGCAGCCTGGGCCGGGACATTCAGTACTTC
TRBJ1-6 | TRBD1 | 16 | . | TRBV27 | CASSLQGAQGNSPLHF | TGTGCCAGCAGTCTACAGGGGGCGCAAGGGAATTCACCCCTCCACTTT
TRBJ1-1 | TRBD1 | 14 | . | TRBV5-1 | CASSFSGGAGEAFF | TGCGCCAGCAGCTTCTCAGGGGGCGCGGGTGAAGCTTTCTTT
TRBJ2-5 | . | 15 | many | TRBV7-2 | CASSLNKGGGETQYF | TGTGCCAGCAGCTTAAATAAGGGAGGGGGGGAGACCCAGTACTTC
TRBJ1-2 | . | 15 | many | TRBV28 | CASSSPAGRYYGYTF | TGTGCCAGCAGTTCCCCAGCAGGGAGATACTATGGCTACACCTTC
TRBJ2-1 | . | 10 | many | TRBV11-2 | CASSLDRQFF | TGTGCCAGCAGCTTAGATCGGCAGTTCTTC
TRBJ2-3 | TRBD2 | 16 | . | TRBV2 | CASREGLAGAADTQYF | TGTGCCAGCAGGGAGGGACTAGCGGGAGCGGCAGATACGCAGTATTTT
TRBJ2-3 | . | 13 | few | TRBV20-1 | CSARLAGADTQYF | TGCAGTGCTAGACTTGCCGGGGCAGATACGCAGTATTTT
TRBJ1-2 | TRBD1 | 14 | . | TRBV19 | CASSIDRARYGYTF | TGTGCCAGTAGTATTGACAGGGCCCGTTACGGCTACACCTTC
TRBJ2-7 | . | 14 | many | TRBV7-2 | CASSHRGAGYEQYF | TGTGCCAGCAGCCACCGGGGGGCCGGGTACGAGCAGTACTTC
TRBJ2-2 | TRBD1 | 14 | once | TRBV6-5 | CASSYGQGAGELFF | TGTGCCAGCAGTTACGGACAGGGAGCCGGGGAGCTGTTTTTT
TRBJ2-7 | . | 22 | . | TRBV14 | CASSQDRYRAGRSKYHIYEQYF | TGTGCCAGCAGCCAAGATCGTTACCGGGCGGGCCGTAGCAAGTACCACATCTACGAGCAGTACTTC
TRBJ1-4 | . | 13 | . | TRBV5-6 | CASSIGQWEKLFF | TGTGCCAGCAGCATTGGACAGTGGGAAAAACTGTTTTTT
TRBJ1-5 | . | 15 | many | TRBV27 | CASSLSRYSNQPQHF | TGTGCCAGCAGTTTAAGCAGGTATAGCAATCAGCCCCAGCATTTT
TRBJ1-5 | . | 13 | many | TRBV12-3/TRBV12-4 | CASSLPGYQPQHF | TGTGCCAGCAGTTTACCAGGGTATCAGCCCCAGCATTTT
TRBJ2-1 | TRBD2 | 14 | many | TRBV6-1 | CASSERRGGREQFF | TGTGCCAGCAGTGAGAGACGGGGGGGCCGTGAGCAGTTCTTC
TRBJ2-6 | . | 15 | . | TRBV5-6 | CASSSWSSGANVLTF | TGTGCCAGCAGCTCGTGGAGCTCTGGGGCCAACGTCCTGACTTTC
TRBJ2-3 | TRBD1 | 14 | many | TRBV15 | CATSVGTARDTQYF | TGTGCCACCAGCGTCGGGACAGCAAGAGATACGCAGTATTTT
TRBJ2-3 | . | 11 | once | TRBV29-1 | CSVEGVDTQYF | TGCAGCGTTGAAGGGGTAGATACGCAGTATTTT
TRBJ2-1 | TRBD1 | 15 | . | TRBV9 | CASSSRQGRGNEQFF | TGTGCCAGCAGCTCCCGACAGGGAAGGGGGAATGAGCAGTTCTTC
TRBJ1-5 | . | 11 | many | TRBV6-1 | CASSERQPQHF | TGTGCCAGCAGTGAGAGGCAGCCCCAGCATTTT
TRBJ1-2 | TRBD1 | 16 | many | TRBV7-9 | CASSSAGGRSDYGYTF | TGTGCCAGCAGTTCAGCAGGGGGAAGGTCCGACTATGGCTACACCTTC
TRBJ2-7 | . | 15 | few | TRBV20-1 | CSAGNGGRGTYEQYF | TGCAGTGCTGGTAACGGGGGCCGGGGAACCTACGAGCAGTACTTC
TRBJ2-1 | TRBD2 | 16 | . | TRBV6-2/TRBV6-3 | CASSYVTGRGGNEQFF | TGTGCCAGCAGTTACGTGACAGGTCGGGGGGGCAATGAGCAGTTCTTC
TRBJ1-1 | . | 16 | few | TRBV5-4 | CASSPEVGSMITEAFF | TGTGCCAGCAGCCCCGAGGTCGGCTCGATGATCACTGAAGCTTTCTTT
TRBJ2-5 | TRBD2 | 15 | . | TRBV18 | CASSPPSGNQETQYF | TGTGCCAGCTCACCCCCTAGCGGGAACCAAGAGACCCAGTACTTC
TRBJ1-1 | . | 14 | . | TRBV6-5 | CATKEGGINTEAFF | TGTGCCACCAAGGAGGGGGGGATCAACACTGAAGCTTTCTTT
TRBJ2-3 | . | 13 | many | TRBV7-9 | CASSLVIEDTQYF | TGTGCCAGCAGCTTAGTGATTGAAGATACGCAGTATTTT
TRBJ2-7 | . | 16 | few | TRBV5-1 | CASSPYEGGPTYEQYF | TGCGCCAGCAGCCCGTACGAGGGGGGGCCGACCTACGAGCAGTACTTC
TRBJ1-6 | TRBD1 | 16 | few | TRBV10-3 | CAIAPGQGVDNSPLHF | TGTGCCATCGCCCCAGGACAGGGAGTCGATAATTCACCCCTCCACTTT
TRBJ2-5 | . | 14 | many | TRBV7-9 | CASSNAQGGETQYF | TGTGCCAGCAGCAACGCACAGGGAGGAGAGACCCAGTACTTC
TRBJ2-5 | . | 14 | many | TRBV12-3/TRBV12-4 | CASSLDPRQETQYF | TGTGCCAGCAGTTTAGACCCCAGGCAAGAGACCCAGTACTTC
TRBJ1-2 | . | 14 | few | TRBV12-3/TRBV12-4 | CASSVDGRAPGYTF | TGTGCCAGCAGTGTGGATGGGAGGGCCCCTGGCTACACCTTC
TRBJ2-7 | TRBD2 | 13 | few | TRBV14 | CASGIRGAYEQYF | TGTGCCTCCGGTATACGGGGGGCCTACGAGCAGTACTTC
TRBJ2-5 | TRBD2 | 12 | . | TRBV20-1 | CSIGGEPETQYF | TGCAGTATTGGGGGGGAGCCGGAGACCCAGTACTTC
TRBJ2-1 | . | 16 | many | TRBV10-3 | CAISEFDGSSYNEQFF | TGTGCCATCAGTGAGTTTGACGGGAGCTCCTACAATGAGCAGTTCTTC
TRBJ1-5 | TRBD1 | 12 | . | TRBV19 | CASVTGDQPQHF | TGTGCCAGTGTGACAGGGGATCAGCCCCAGCATTTT
TRBJ2-7 | . | 14 | few | TRBV10-3 | CAISDAGASYEQYF | TGTGCCATCAGTGACGCAGGGGCATCCTACGAGCAGTACTTC
TRBJ2-3 | TRBD1 | 17 | . | TRBV15 | CATSLMSGTGHTDTQYF | TGTGCCACCAGCTTGATGTCGGGGACAGGACACACAGATACGCAGTATTTT
TRBJ2-7 | TRBD2 | 15 | few | TRBV11-2 | CASRDRGREGGEQYF | TGTGCCAGCAGAGATAGGGGACGGGAGGGAGGTGAGCAGTACTTC
TRBJ1-5 | . | 15 | few | TRBV12-3/TRBV12-4 | CASTETGPTYQPQHF | TGTGCCAGCACCGAGACAGGACCGACGTATCAGCCCCAGCATTTT
TRBJ2-5 | . | 15 | many | TRBV7-2 | CASSLFPRGPETQYF | TGTGCCAGCAGCCTTTTCCCACGGGGCCCGGAGACCCAGTACTTC
TRBJ2-2 | TRBD2 | 17 | few | TRBV27 | CASSFPPAGARTGELFF | TGTGCCAGCAGTTTCCCCCCAGCGGGGGCTCGCACCGGGGAGCTGTTTTTT